One sample yielded the 5 T cell receptor beta chains listed below, sequenced in a study of spatial heterogeneity in lung cancer (dated by TCRdb to about 2019). Study-wide conclusions, independent of this receptor: The number of expanded intratumoral alpha and beta TCRs correlated with the tumor nonsynonymous mutation count.

According to the study, the label for this sample's time point signals: sample taken at primary tumor resection. The library relied on 5' RACE. For sequencing, a NextSeq 500 was employed. TCRdb reprocessed the public reads (quality trimming at Q25 with fastp, clone calling with MiXCR) and kept in-frame beta chains. One record per CDR3 amino acid sequence lists the most common genes and DNA. This sample comprises approximately 13,000 distinct CDR3 sequences, roughly 5.5% of them detected only once. The top ten constitute 20% to 25% of the sample. No antigen has been identified for these receptors. The sample here was lung tumor tissue, taken at surgery. The receptors were sampled from a male donor with early-stage non-small cell lung cancer.

This clonotype was detected many times. The size of this beta chain means little, since it is a stray read in a library made for alpha chains. The chain carries TRBV9 and TRBJ2-3; D may be TRBD1 (5 bases). CDR1 and CDR2 from the germline V gene are SGDLS and YYNGEE. The CDR3 runs 14 residues. V dropped 6 bases and J dropped 2 bases, with 13 bases sitting between them. CDR3 region: CASTLTGSTDTQYF. For the CDR3, the DNA is TGTGCCAGCACCTTAACAGGTTCCACAGATACGCAGTATTTT.

This clonotype was seen repeatedly, ten times or more. This beta chain lies outside the target of a library built for alpha chains; its clone size means little. The J gene is TRBJ2-4, the V gene TRBV4-1; 9 bases match TRBD1. The ends lost 2 bases at V and 4 bases at J; junction bases unmatched: 6. The length of the CDR3 is 16 residues. Germline V gives CDR1 MGHRA, CDR2 YSYEKL. CDR3 coding DNA: TGCGCCAGCAGCCAACCCGGACAGGGGTTGAAAAACATTCAGTACTTC. Amino acids: CASSQPGQGLKNIQYF.

There are many counts of this clonotype. This beta chain represents an off-target read in a library built for alpha chains; its size is of limited meaning. The J gene is TRBJ1-2, the V gene TRBV7-2; 8 positions agree with TRBD1. After removal of 5 bases from V and 2 bases from J, the junction contained 4 bases not matched to a gene. The CDR3 runs 14 residues. Per the germline V gene, CDR1 is SGHTA and CDR2 is FQGNSA. CDR3 nucleotide sequence: TGTGCCAGCAGCCCAGGACAGGGAAACTATGGCTACACCTTC. Residues: CASSPGQGNYGYTF.

This clonotype was detected ten times or more. This beta chain came through as a stray read in a library set up for alpha chains, and its size says little. This chain connects TRBV6-5 to TRBJ1-4; 7 nucleotides agree with TRBD1. Germline assignment: CDR1 MNHEY and CDR2 SVGAGI. The CDR3 loop spans 15 amino acids. The ends lost 6 bases at V and 3 bases at J; junction bases unmatched: 7. CDR3 sequence: CASRDDRVANEKLFF. The CDR3 coding sequence is TGTGCCAGCAGAGACGACAGGGTGGCTAATGAAAAACTGTTTTTT.

The sample holds a few counts of this clonotype. This beta chain was picked up by a library intended for alpha chains and is off target, so its count carries little meaning. The V gene is TRBV7-2, the J gene TRBJ1-6, with D hard to call. The CDR3 length is 13 residues. Germline CDR1 reads SGHTA; CDR2 reads FQGNSA. Trimming took off 5 bases at V and 10 bases at J, with 12 bases between the two ends. The CDR3 nucleotides read TGTGCCAGCAGCCAAAGGCCAGCGTCACCCCTCCACTTT. This translates into CASSQRPASPLHF.